The entry below describes one T cell receptor beta chain. The sample belongs to a study of blood T cells in healthy people across ages. A J-beta primer mix and a sample-barcoded 5' primer were used in a second PCR of roughly 6 to 11 cycles. TCRdb re-called the 5' RACE reads with MiXCR, one entry per CDR3 protein. The table includes approximately 810,000 distinct CDR3 sequences, more than 25% detected once. The germline gives CDR1 LGHDT, CDR2 YNNKEL (reference sequence). There are 19 residues in the CDR3. What was sequenced was blood. The V and J genes are TRBV3-1 and TRBJ2-4; TRBD2 agrees at 11 bases. The J call may be wrong; the DNA end is better matched by TRBJ2-5. This sequence originates from a woman over 75 in good health. DNA of the CDR3: TGTGCCAGCAGCCAAGACCCTAGGCTAGCGGGGGGCCAACAAGAGACCCAGTACTTC. Protein: CASSQDPRLAGGQQETQYF.